The clone carrying this T cell receptor beta chain has only a few counts. The CDR3 length is 15 residues. The germline V gene has CDR1 MNHEY and CDR2 SVGAGI. V dropped 3 bases and J dropped 2; count of bases not matched to a gene: 4. TCRdb called the RT-PCR reads again in MiXCR, with one record for every CDR3 protein. The table includes hundreds of thousands of distinct CDR3 sequences, approximately 13% detected once. This sample was included in a study of response to subunit inactivated influenza vaccine. This rearrangement joins TRBV6-5 to TRBJ2-7; 10 bases line up with TRBD1. This receptor was taken from a man in his fifties or sixties who received an inactivated influenza vaccine. The source material was PBMCs from blood, sampled 35 to 45 days after vaccination. The CDR3, as DNA: TGTGCCAGCAGTTATACCGGGACAGGGGCCTACGAGCAGTACTTC. Protein product: CASSYTGTGAYEQYF.